The T cell receptor beta chain under discussion was sequenced for a study of blood T cell repertoires in COVID-19 (dated by TCRdb to about 2020). General notes on the study: Samples from collaborators originated in the United States, Italy and Spain and spanned both the acute and convalescent phases of COVID-19. The material from the prospective study consisted of cDNA or gDNA derived from T cells, B-cell-depleted T cells, or PBMCs. Samples were obtained from the ongoing ImmuneRACE study (first 160 participants) and from some 1,300 subjects provided by 6 global collaborators. Where available, HLA class I and class II types were obtained from metadata supplied by the sample provider rather than from assay-based typing. The sample metadata nearly always contained a de-identified subject ID, COVID-19 status, age in years and sex. The repertoires were made available in a free public database intended to serve as a resource for research on the immune response to SARS-CoV-2. Subjects who had been exposed to COVID-19, were actively infected with it, or had recovered from it provided the deeply sampled blood TCRbeta repertoires that made up the dataset. What the study reported, not specific to this receptor: Clinical and demographic metadata were provided uncurated, with the amount varying by source and participant.

The germline V gene sets CDR1 to SGDLS and CDR2 to YYNGEE. Cut back by 0 bases and 0 bases, the V and J ends lie 8 bases apart. From its cysteine to its phenylalanine, the CDR3 spans 15 amino acids. The DNA shown is the 45-base CDR3, in frame from base 1. TCRbeta CDR3 regions were amplified from genomic DNA using the immunoSEQ Assay, a bias-controlled multiplex PCR. In the original analysis: The number of nucleated cells in each sample was estimated from the amplification of reference gene primers within the assay. Sequence reads were collapsed and filtered to measure the absolute abundance of every unique TCRbeta CDR3 rearrangement. For each sample, productive Simpson clonality was calculated as the square root of Simpson's diversity index across productive rearrangements. Here the immuneACCESS table is served through TCRdb, limited to in-frame sequences with V and J called. Missing clones are a known gap in these copies; in checked studies unresolved V genes cover under half, and the rest lacks a known reason. The DNA gave D and trimming, while V, J and clone size come from that table. In this sample the table shows roughly 95,000 clones, approximately 81% of which occur a single time. In total, the top ten clones hold roughly 4% of the sample.

Whole blood was collected in K2EDTA tubes by collaborating institutions according to the institutions' own protocols. For TCRbeta analysis, collaborators shipped samples as frozen whole blood, isolated PBMCs, or DNA extracted from either of those sample types. In this sample, this clone turned up a few times. It lacks a known antigen. No base quality values were provided; no much bigger clone lies one nucleotide off. The TCR was taken from a man in his sixties with acute or convalescent COVID-19. Sequencing was carried out using peripheral blood. The rearranged segments are TRBV9 and TRBJ2-3; 5 matching bases give a weak D call of TRBD1. The CDR3: CASSVEGASTDTQYF. The bases are TGTGCCAGCAGCGTAGAAGGGGCGAGCACAGATACGCAGTATTTT.